This T cell receptor beta chain derives from a study of blood T cell repertoires in COVID-19. About the study: The study drew acute and convalescent COVID-19 samples from the United States, Italy and Spain. Nucleic acid was either cDNA or gDNA, and it came from T cells, B-cell-depleted T cells, or PBMCs.

As originally analysed: Estimation of nucleated cell counts relied on the amplification of reference gene primers. Sequencing used immunoSEQ multiplex PCR; TCRdb keeps in-frame clones, though not all of them. The D gene and trimming were derived from the DNA, and the V and J assignments and clone size from that table. Here the sample spans 140,000 to 150,000 clones, approximately 85% being singletons. This CDR3 has 13 amino acids. Germline loops: CDR1 LNHDA, CDR2 SQIVND (reference sequence). V shed 1 base and J shed 6 bases, with 9 bases lying between them. The sequenced sample consisted of peripheral blood. This sequence was found in a man between 65 and 85 years old with acute or convalescent COVID-19. The chain links TRBV19 to TRBJ1-1; D uncertain. The CDR3 loop reads CASSIGPTAEAFF. The CDR3 DNA is TGTGCCAGTAGTATAGGTCCGACTGCTGAAGCTTTCTTT.